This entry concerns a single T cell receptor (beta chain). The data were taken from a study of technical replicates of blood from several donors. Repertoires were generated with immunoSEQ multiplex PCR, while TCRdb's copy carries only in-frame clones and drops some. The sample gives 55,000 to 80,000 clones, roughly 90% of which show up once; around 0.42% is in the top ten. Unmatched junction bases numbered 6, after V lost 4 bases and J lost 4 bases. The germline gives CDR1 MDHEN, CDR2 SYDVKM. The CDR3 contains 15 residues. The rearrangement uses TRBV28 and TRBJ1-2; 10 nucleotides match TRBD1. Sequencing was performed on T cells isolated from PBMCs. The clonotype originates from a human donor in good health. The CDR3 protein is CASSYSGQGSYGYTF. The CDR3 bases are TGTGCCAGCAGTTACTCGGGACAGGGGTCCTATGGCTACACCTTC.